The clone carrying this T cell receptor beta chain came up once. This entry is derived from a study of blood T cell repertoires in COVID-19. Study in general: Samples taken during acute and convalescent COVID-19 were collected in the United States, Italy and Spain. T cells, B-cell-depleted T cells, or PBMCs provided the cDNA or gDNA that served as material.

How the authors handled the data: The authors estimated nucleated cell counts from reference gene primer amplification. Clones were read by immunoSEQ multiplex PCR, and TCRdb kept only the in-frame ones, dropping some. V and J calls and clone size are given by that table; D and trimming were obtained from the DNA. The top ten hold approximately 13% of the sample, which has 130,000 to 150,000 clones, more than 75% seen once. The receptor's source is a man aged 55 to 69 with active or convalescent COVID-19. Sequenced sample: peripheral blood.

The CDR3 reads CAWSVGQGAGGYTF. As DNA, the CDR3 is TGTGCCTGGAGTGTCGGACAGGGGGCTGGGGGCTACACCTTC. This sequence joins TRBV30 and TRBJ1-2; 11 bases are a match to TRBD1. There are 14 residues in the CDR3. Trimming removed 0 bases from V and 8 bases from J; junction bases left unmatched: 5. Germline loops: CDR1 GTSNPN, CDR2 SVGIG (reference sequence).